This passage covers 25 T cell receptor beta chains from one sample sequenced in a study of cytomegalovirus exposure and HLA in healthy donors. PCR was performed using 60 Vbeta and 13 Jbeta primers. TCRdb's copy holds only in-frame clones and misses some; the assay was immunoSEQ multiplex PCR. The sample lists roughly 36,000 clones, around 74% occurring once. Sequencing was performed on PBMCs. These receptors originate from a man under 40 in good health and CMV-seronegative.

As to this clone: This sample also contains other DNA sequences that code for the same CDR3. The chain combines TRBV14 with TRBJ1-4; 11 bases are shared with TRBD1. Germline V gene data show CDR1 as SGHDN and CDR2 as FVKESK. Losses at the gene ends were 4 bases for V and 6 bases for J; bases not matched to a gene: 4. This CDR3 has 15 residues. CDR3 region: CASSPRTGGDEKLFF. The CDR3 DNA follows: TGTGCCAGCAGCCCGCGGACAGGGGGCGATGAAAAACTGTTTTTT.

The genes are TRBV6-1 and TRBJ2-5, with D perhaps matching TRBD1 (7 bases). The CDR3 runs 12 residues. CDR1 and CDR2 (germline): MNHNS, SASEGT. Trimming removed 6 bases from V and 7 bases from J, with 12 bases in between. The CDR3 region has the DNA TGTGCCAGCAGGGAGGGGGCGTCGACCCAGTACTTC. Translating it yields CASREGASTQYF.

The chain uses TRBV30 and TRBJ1-5; 7 bases are shared with TRBD1. This CDR3 has 13 residues. V lost 5 bases, J lost 0 bases, and 1 base stayed unmatched. CDR1 is GTSNPN and CDR2 is SVGIG in the germline V gene (reference sequence). The CDR3 DNA reads as TGTGCCTGGGGACAGGATAGCAATCAGCCCCAGCATTTT. Amino acids: CAWGQDSNQPQHF.

The chain links TRBV19 to TRBJ2-1, with D maybe TRBD2 (6 bases). This CDR3 is 15 amino acids long. Per germline, CDR1 LNHDA and CDR2 SQIVND (reference sequence). Trimming shortened V by 3 bases and J by 4 bases, and 13 bases separated the two germline ends. The CDR3 reads CASSMGDSGYNEQFF. The CDR3, as DNA: TGTGCCAGTAGTATGGGGGACTCAGGGTACAATGAGCAGTTCTTC. Full variable domain (outside the CDR3, taken from reference TRBV19 and TRBJ2-1): DGGITQSPKYLFRKEGQNVTLSCEQNLNHDAMYWYRQDPGQGLRLIYYSQIVNDFQKGDIAEGYSVSREKKESFPLTVTSAQKNPTAFYLCASSMGDSGYNEQFFGPGTRLTVL.

The V gene is TRBV9, the J gene TRBJ2-1, with no clear D. The germline V gene has CDR1 SGDLS and CDR2 YYNGEE. The CDR3 is 12 residues long. Trimming took 6 bases from V and 8 from J, leaving 12 bases between them. The CDR3 DNA follows: TGTGCCAGCACCTGTGACTGGGATGAGCAGTTCTTC. This sequence encodes CASTCDWDEQFF.

To note about this clone: The junction does not match germline at one end; this may be a read error. This chain links TRBV6-5 with TRBJ1-2; 11 nucleotides align to TRBD1. CDR3 length: 11 amino acids. CDR1 and CDR2 (germline): MNHEY, SVGAGI. CDR3 bases: TGTGCCAGCAGTGGGGGACAGGGGGATCGTTTC. As protein: CASSGGQGDRF.

In nucleotides, the CDR3 is TGTGCCAGCAGCTCCCAAGCGGGCGGCTCCTACGAGCAGTACTTC. It is translated as CASSSQAGGSYEQYF. The V call is TRBV7-2, the J call TRBJ2-7; D may be TRBD2 (6 bases). The length of the CDR3 is 15 residues. The germline V gene encodes CDR1 SGHTA and CDR2 FQGNSA. Between the trimmed V and J ends, which lost 4 bases and 0 bases, there was a span of 13 bases.

This sequence joins TRBV7-8 and TRBJ2-7, with 12 bases fitting TRBD2. CDR1 and CDR2 from the germline V gene are SGHVS and FQNEAQ. V was clipped by 5 bases and J by 5 bases; unmatched bases: 10. The CDR3 loop spans 16 amino acids. This CDR3 is CASSPGLAGGPHEQYF. In DNA form, the CDR3 reads TGTGCCAGCAGCCCGGGGCTAGCGGGAGGGCCCCACGAGCAGTACTTC.

The rearrangement joins TRBV2 to TRBJ2-2; possibly TRBD1 for D (6 bases). Germline V CDR1 and CDR2: SNHLY, FYNNEI. The CDR3 runs 14 residues. Trimming cost V 6 bases and J 1 base, with 9 bases left between them. CDR3 DNA sequence: TGTGCCAGCAGGGGGGACATGAACACCGGGGAGCTGTTTTTT. Translated: CASRGDMNTGELFF.

The gene calls are TRBV5-4 and TRBJ2-2; 15 bases are shared with TRBD2. CDR1 and CDR2 from the germline V gene are SGHNT and YYREEE (reference sequence). The J segment lost 1 base and the V segment lost 4 bases, leaving 5 bases of the junction unmatched. The CDR3 runs 18 residues. The CDR3 region is CASSLGTSGRRNTGELFF. The DNA for the CDR3 is TGTGCCAGCAGCCTAGGGACTAGCGGGAGGAGGAACACCGGGGAGCTGTTTTTT.

The chain is built from TRBV6-1 and TRBJ2-6, with a possible D match to TRBD1 (5 bases). The germline CDR1 and CDR2 sequences are MNHNS and SASEGT. This CDR3 spans 15 amino acids. V was cut by 10 bases and J by 4 bases, with 17 bases left in between. CDR3 DNA: TGTGCCACCGAAGATAGGGGTTTGGGGGCCAACGTCCTGACTTTC. This codes for CATEDRGLGANVLTF.

The V call is TRBV5-1, the J call TRBJ2-7; TRBD2 agrees at 13 bases. V shed 2 bases, J shed 4 bases, and the junction held 3 bases outside the gene matches. The germline V gene encodes CDR1 SGHRS and CDR2 YFSETQ. The CDR3 consists of 15 residues. This CDR3 reads CASSFRTSGRYEQYF. Written as DNA, the CDR3 is TGCGCCAGCAGCTTCAGGACTAGCGGGAGATACGAGCAGTACTTC.

This chain joins TRBV2 and TRBJ2-5, with D perhaps matching TRBD1 (6 bases). Germline CDR1 and CDR2: SNHLY and FYNNEI. The V end lost 5 bases, the J end lost 2 bases, and 15 bases lay between the germline ends. This CDR3 has 15 residues. This chain's CDR3 is CASSRRQGSQETQYF. CDR3 bases: TGTGCCAGCAGTCGCCGGCAGGGGAGTCAAGAGACCCAGTACTTC.

This chain joins TRBV7-2 and TRBJ1-1; D may be TRBD1 (5 bases). The CDR3 extends over 15 amino acids. CDR1 and CDR2 (germline): SGHTA, FQGNSA. V was trimmed by 6 bases and J by 4 bases, leaving 18 bases between them. In DNA, the CDR3 is TGTGCCAGCAGTTCCCTCCTGGGGGGAGCCACTGAAGCTTTCTTT. Translating it yields CASSSLLGGATEAFF.

The chain has TRBV28 and TRBJ1-3, with D possibly TRBD1 on 6 matching bases. The germline V and J ends were trimmed by 6 bases and 1 base, with 10 bases remaining between them. The length of the CDR3 is 14 residues. Germline V gene data show CDR1 as MDHEN and CDR2 as SYDVKM. The DNA of the CDR3 is TGTGCCAGCAGCCTAGGACAGTCTGGAAACACCATATATTTT. This translates into CASSLGQSGNTIYF.

This sequence joins TRBV2 and TRBJ2-5, with TRBD2 matching over 9 bases. Germline lookup yields CDR1 SNHLY and CDR2 FYNNEI. This CDR3 is built from 18 residues. Trimming removed 0 bases from V and 1 base from J; junction bases left unmatched: 9. CDR3 loop: CASSEALLAGGFQETQYF. CDR3 nucleotide sequence: TGTGCCAGCAGTGAAGCGCTTCTCGCGGGGGGGTTCCAAGAGACCCAGTACTTC.

This clone has more than one count but fewer than ten. This chain joins TRBV29-1 and TRBJ2-7; 8 bases are a match to TRBD1. Trimming removed 4 bases from V and 7 bases from J; junction bases left unmatched: 12. The CDR3 runs to 14 residues. The germline V gene encodes CDR1 SQVTM and CDR2 ANQGSEA. The CDR3 coding sequence is TGCAGCGTTGTGGGCGGCAGGGGGCCGGGGGAGCAGTACTTC. Protein product: CSVVGGRGPGEQYF.

The rearrangement joins TRBV19 to TRBJ2-6; weak D call: TRBD2 (5 bases). V was shortened by 10 bases and J by 0 bases, with 28 bases between the two germline ends. The germline CDR1 and CDR2 sequences are LNHDA and SQIVND (reference sequence). The CDR3 is 20 amino acids. The CDR3 DNA follows: TGTGCCACCAGTAGTATCGAAGGGAGACAACTGAACTCTGGGGCCAACGTCCTGACTTTC. Amino acid sequence: CATSSIEGRQLNSGANVLTF.

The chain has TRBV10-2 and TRBJ2-2; 10 positions match TRBD2. Germline loops: CDR1 WSHSY, CDR2 SAAADI. The CDR3 contains 14 residues. V was pared by 7 bases and J by 6 bases, with 5 bases of the junction left unmatched. The CDR3 sequence: CASIMSGGAGELFF. CDR3 coding DNA: TGCGCCAGCATTATGAGCGGGGGGGCCGGGGAGCTGTTTTTT.

This sequence joins TRBV18 and TRBJ1-1; D possibly corresponds to TRBD1 (6 bases). Germline V lookup: CDR1 KGHSH, CDR2 LQKENI. The CDR3 is 14 amino acids. V lost 3 bases to trimming and J lost 1 base, with 9 bases between them. In DNA, the CDR3 is TGTGCCAGCTCACCCGGACAGAAGAACACTGAAGCTTTCTTT. Its translation is CASSPGQKNTEAFF.

This sequence joins TRBV5-1 and TRBJ1-1; 9 bases map to TRBD1. Germline-derived CDR1 and CDR2 are SGHRS and YFSETQ. The CDR3 spans 17 residues. The trim removed 5 bases at V and 1 base at J, leaving 12 bases unmatched. The CDR3 sequence: CASRYTGGERWNTEAFF. CDR3 nucleotides: TGCGCCAGCAGGTATACAGGGGGCGAGAGATGGAACACTGAAGCTTTCTTT.

This clone was seen only a few times. CDR3 in DNA: TGTGCAAGTCAGCCGTCCCTAAATTCCGGAACAGGGGGCCACGAGCAGTACTTC. Protein sequence: CASQPSLNSGTGGHEQYF. This sequence joins TRBV12-2 and TRBJ2-7; the D segment call TRBD1 is taken from the table without a DNA check. TRBV12-2 is tagged as a pseudogene. The CDR3 totals 18 residues.

The rearrangement links TRBV6-5 to TRBJ1-2; D may be TRBD1 (6 bases). V shed 6 bases and J shed 4 bases, with 18 bases lying between them. The germline gives CDR1 MNHEY, CDR2 SVGAGI. This CDR3 region has 15 residues. The CDR3 loop reads CASRKGRQAGYGYTF. Here the CDR3 DNA reads TGTGCCAGCAGGAAGGGACGACAGGCTGGCTATGGCTACACCTTC.

This clone was recorded once. This chain links TRBV6-1 with TRBJ2-7, with TRBD1 identical over 7 bases. Looked up from germline, CDR1 is MNHNS and CDR2 is SASEGT. Germline trimming cut 6 bases from V and 5 bases from J; bases unmatched to any gene: 7. The CDR3 totals 13 residues. CDR3 amino acids: CASSVRGFNEQYF. The CDR3 region has the DNA TGTGCCAGCAGCGTCAGGGGGTTCAACGAGCAGTACTTC.

This chain joins TRBV28 and TRBJ1-1; D perhaps matches TRBD1 (5 bases). From germline, CDR1 is MDHEN and CDR2 SYDVKM. CDR3 length: 13 amino acids. Trimming stripped 8 bases from V and 7 bases from J, with 17 bases between. The CDR3 nucleotides read TGTGCCAGCCGAGACGACAGCCTGAATGAAGCTTTCTTT. Translating it yields CASRDDSLNEAFF.